Described below is a single TCR beta chain sequence and its context. The target of this receptor is not known. Base qualities are not at hand, and no much larger clone is one base apart. For the CD8 naive samples, CD45RO-negative cells were positively selected for CCR7, yielding a CD45RA+CCR7+ population from which TemRA cells were excluded. Healthy HIV-negative adults with no recently reported acute infections or vaccinations were included as donors. Every donor was a Caucasian adult residing in Nashville, Tennessee, USA. Blood was collected by leukapheresis, and PBMCs were isolated by Ficoll-Histopaque density gradient centrifugation and then cryopreserved in liquid nitrogen vapor phase. Analytical flow cytometry was used to check the purity and quantity of each magnetically sorted T cell population. Each sorted fraction had its genomic DNA isolated and then quantified by UV absorbance on a Nanodrop 2000c.

The data stem from a study of shared clonotypes between healthy human individuals (dated by TCRdb to the early 2020s). Broadly, across the study: Three men and a couple of women, aged 18 to 49 years, made up the cohort. To increase sequencing depth and limit assay-specific biases, TCR repertoire library preparation and sequencing were carried out by different laboratories using diverse techniques. For each donor, CD4 naive and CD4 memory were each run on three plates, CD8 naive on two plates, and CD8 memory on one plate. To estimate repertoire size and how much clonotypes are shared between individuals, the study performed deep sequencing of blood TCR repertoires from 4 to 6 healthy adults. Per donor, leukapheresis produced somewhere between about 0.85 and 8.9 billion PBMCs. General conclusions and limits of the study: The small number of donors limited the genetic and exposure-history diversity represented. Estimated clonotype richness was generally larger for naive than for memory subsets. Even with the large sequencing depth, rarefaction of the sorted-subset datasets indicated that sequencing was incomplete. Clonotypes shared by all four sorted-subset donors showed higher generation probabilities than non-shared clonotypes. Sampling was limited to blood, and TCR repertoires in tissue likely differ from TCR repertoires in blood. When a few donors were compared, the shared fraction of clonotypes was roughly 4.8% for naive CD4, over 3% for naive CD8, more than 2% for memory CD4, and roughly 0.4% for memory CD8. Based on pairwise subsampling, the degree of clonotype sharing among donors was expected to be affected by sequencing depth.

CDR1 and CDR2 (SQVTM, ANQGSEA) derive from the germline V gene. Deletion took 1 base off V and 8 bases off J, with a span of 12 bases between the germline ends. The CDR3 holds 13 amino acids from the cysteine to the phenylalanine. Kept here is only the CDR3 DNA, which spans 39 bases and is read in frame from base 1. Using the deep immunoSEQ assay, TCR CDR3 regions were amplified from genomic DNA by multiplex PCR. Genomic DNA extracted from each cell subset was distributed evenly over all wells of several immunoSEQ 96-well plates, and each plate served as one replicate. Each replicate PCR for sorted subsets received about 180 ng genomic DNA, equal to about 30,000 T cell genomes. Purified libraries were measured with a Qubit 3.0 fluorometer, size-checked on a Bioanalyzer 2100, and measured again with the KAPA Library Quantification kit. A separate single-read 150-cycle Illumina NextSeq 550 flow cell was used to sequence each immunoSEQ 96-well plate. In the paper's pipeline: Because the immunoSEQ output included only junctional sequences and no quality scores, the filtering could not be the same as the filtering used for full-length reads. Sequences were annotated with PyIR, a Python wrapper for IgBLAST v1.9, using IMGT germline references to assign V/J genes and CDR3. Reads with weak V/J assignments (E-value above 1e-6), missing CDR3, stop codons, out-of-frame junctions, or ambiguous translated residues were removed. V3J clonotypes were defined by identical inferred V gene, J gene, and CDR3 amino acid sequence. The percentage overlap between two repertoires was calculated by dividing the number of shared unique clonotypes by the size of the smaller repertoire. RTK rarefaction, the Chao1 estimator, and Recon v2.1 estimates of unobserved clonotypes were used to assess repertoire richness. Generation probabilities for all TCRbeta clonotypes obtained by the gDNA method from a few donors were computed using OLGA. TCRdb took over this immuneACCESS table, retaining in-frame rearrangements with V and J assigned. Such tables are incomplete; in checked studies, under half of the missing clones stem from an unresolved V gene, and the remainder is unexplained. V and J calls and clone size follow that table, whereas D and trimming were derived from the DNA. Recorded for this sample are 600,000 or so clones; about 98% of them occurred a single time. 0.25% to 0.35% of the sample is held by the ten biggest clonotypes.

Recombination joined TRBV29-1 with TRBJ2-1, with no confidently assigned D gene. The receptor comes from a man aged 25 to 45 in good health. The sample was naive CD8+ T cells sorted from blood. Read against the paper, the sample's cell subset or site label means: CD45RA+CCR7+. The nucleotides read TGCAGCGTTGAAGGTCTAGGAGTGTATGAGCAGTTCTTC. It encodes CSVEGLGVYEQFF.